These T cell receptor beta chains were read from a single sample in a study of blood T cell repertoires in COVID-19. Using immunoSEQ multiplex PCR, the repertoire was profiled, and TCRdb retains in-frame clones only, with some absent. This sample has a few hundred thousand clones, with 75% to 85% found just once. Source material: peripheral blood. The receptors stem from a man in his forties who had recovered from COVID-19. CDR3s include the opening cysteine and the closing phenylalanine or tryptophan. D genes are given only for firm matches. Size values are once, few and many counts, or a class for expanded clones, and some rows have none.

CDR3nt | CDR3aa | len | abundance | v_gene | d_gene | j_gene
TGCGCCAGCAGCTCATCGACTAGCGGGCAAGAGCAGTTCTTC | CASSSSTSGQEQFF | 14 | NA | TRBV5-1 | TRBD2 | TRBJ2-1
TGTGCCAGCAGCCCTAGGGGAGGCTCTGGAAACACCATATATTTT | CASSPRGGSGNTIYF | 15 | NA | TRBV5-4 | NA | TRBJ1-3
TGCAGCGTTGTGGAGGGGAACACTGAAGCTTTCTTT | CSVVEGNTEAFF | 12 | once | TRBV29-1 | NA | TRBJ1-1
TGTGCCAGCAGCGGGGGACTAGCGAGGAGAGAGACCCAGTACTTC | CASSGGLARRETQYF | 15 | NA | TRBV9 | TRBD2 | TRBJ2-5
TGTGCCACCACATCGGGCGGGGGAGCCCAGATGAATACGCAGTATTTT | CATTSGGGAQMNTQYF | 16 | once | TRBV15 | TRBD2 | TRBJ2-3
TGTGCCAGCAGCCAACTACAGGGGGCTCAAGAGACCCAGTACTTC | CASSQLQGAQETQYF | 15 | NA | TRBV14 | TRBD1 | TRBJ2-5
TGTGCCAGCAGCTTACACAGATCCTCTGGCTACACCTTC | CASSLHRSSGYTF | 13 | few | TRBV7-2 | NA | TRBJ1-2
TGTGCCAGTAGTATCGAGGCCTGGAGCTCTGGAAACACCATATATTTT | CASSIEAWSSGNTIYF | 16 | few | TRBV19 | NA | TRBJ1-3
TGTGCCAGCAGTTACCTCGCCGGGGGGGCCCTCTACGAGCAGTACTTC | CASSYLAGGALYEQYF | 16 | NA | TRBV6-2/TRBV6-3 | TRBD2 | TRBJ2-7
TGTGCCAGCAGCTCAGTGAACACTGAAGCTTTCTTT | CASSSVNTEAFF | 12 | few | TRBV5-4 | NA | TRBJ1-1
TGCGCCAGCAGCTTCGGTTCAAGGGACAGGGGAAACACCATATATTTT | CASSFGSRDRGNTIYF | 16 | NA | TRBV5-1 | TRBD1 | TRBJ1-3
TGTGCCAGTAGTATGTCCCCGGGTGGCTACACCTTC | CASSMSPGGYTF | 12 | NA | TRBV19 | NA | TRBJ1-2
TGTGCCAGCTCACTACCGGGACAGGGAAAAGAGACCCAGTACTTC | CASSLPGQGKETQYF | 15 | once | TRBV18 | TRBD1 | TRBJ2-5
TGTGCCATCAGTCCGGGCCAAGGGGCCGGGGAGCTGTTTTTT | CAISPGQGAGELFF | 14 | many | TRBV10-3 | NA | TRBJ2-2
TGTGCCAGCAGCTCCGTCAGTCGGGGTGAGCAGTTCTTC | CASSSVSRGEQFF | 13 | NA | TRBV6-2/TRBV6-3 | NA | TRBJ2-1
TGTGCCAGCGGAGGACAGCACACTGAAGCTTTCTTT | CASGGQHTEAFF | 12 | NA | TRBV6-5 | NA | TRBJ1-1
TGTGCCAGCAGCTTAGATGGTAGCGGGAGAGGGACGGCAGATACGCAGTATTTT | CASSLDGSGRGTADTQYF | 18 | NA | TRBV7-2 | TRBD2 | TRBJ2-3
TGTGCCAGCAGCCGCCTCCGGGACACCGGGGAGCTGTTTTTT | CASSRLRDTGELFF | 14 | NA | TRBV6-5 | NA | TRBJ2-2